This TCR beta chain originates from a study of beta chain features in type 1 diabetes. Investigators reverse transcribed all isolated RNA, so they sequenced expressed TCRB transcripts. The data were produced by immunoSEQ multiplex PCR, yet TCRdb's version contains in-frame clones alone and is incomplete. The data show 620,000 or so clones, around 15% seen once. After removal of 8 bases from V and 6 bases from J, the junction contained 13 bases not matched to a gene. CDR1 and CDR2 (germline): MRHNA, SNTAGT. CDR3 length: 15 residues. The TCR sequence derives from a man aged 18 to 30 in good health. The V call is TRBV6-4, the J call TRBJ2-3; 8 bases are shared with TRBD1. The sample was naive CD4+ T cells from blood. CDR3 sequence: CASGRGQGVEDTQYF. CDR3 nucleotide sequence: TGTGCCAGCGGGAGAGGACAGGGAGTGGAGGATACGCAGTATTTT.